This T cell receptor (beta chain) is from a study of regulatory T cells in long-lasting Graves disease. CDR1 and CDR2 from the germline V gene are WSHSY and SAAADI. Trimming removed 6 bases from V and 1 base from J, with 13 bases in between. This CDR3 is built from 14 residues. Building the TCR beta libraries relied on iRepertoire HTBI primers, and CDR3 regions underwent Arm-PCR. Using its own MiXCR run on the multiplex PCR reads, TCRdb lists one record per CDR3 protein. This sample yields over 500,000 distinct CDR3 sequences, of which roughly 15% are seen a single time; around 12% belongs to the top ten. Time point reported: newly diagnosed GD, antithyroid drugs for less than 3 months. PBMCs provided the RNA from which the TCR library was made. These records were also assigned to another study, of T cells in Graves' hyperthyroidism and ophthalmopathy.

The chain uses TRBV10-2 and TRBJ2-7; TRBD2 is a possible D gene (5 bases). The input for sequencing was peripheral blood mononuclear cells (PBMCs), taken at new diagnosis, from a patient treated with antithyroid drugs. This clonotype originated in a man younger than 30 with Graves disease. The CDR3 here is CASRAAGFSYEQYF. The CDR3 region has the DNA TGCGCCAGCAGAGCGGCTGGGTTTTCCTACGAGCAGTACTTC.